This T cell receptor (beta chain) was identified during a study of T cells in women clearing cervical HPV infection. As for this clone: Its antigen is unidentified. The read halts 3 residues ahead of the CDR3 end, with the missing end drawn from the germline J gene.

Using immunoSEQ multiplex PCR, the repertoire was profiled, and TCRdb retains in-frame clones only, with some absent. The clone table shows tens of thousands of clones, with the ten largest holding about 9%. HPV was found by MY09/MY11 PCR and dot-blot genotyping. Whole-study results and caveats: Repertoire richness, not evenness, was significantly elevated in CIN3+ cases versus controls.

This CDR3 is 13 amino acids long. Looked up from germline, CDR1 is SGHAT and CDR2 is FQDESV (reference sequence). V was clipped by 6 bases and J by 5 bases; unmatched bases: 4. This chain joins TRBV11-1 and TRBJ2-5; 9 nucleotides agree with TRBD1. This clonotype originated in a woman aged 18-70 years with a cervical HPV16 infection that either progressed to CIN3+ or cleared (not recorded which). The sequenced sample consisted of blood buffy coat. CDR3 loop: CASRWDRAETQYF. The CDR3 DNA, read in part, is TGTGCCAGCAGATGGGACAGGGCCGAGACC.